This TCR beta chain originates from a study of CD8 T cells in ankylosing spondylitis. Study-level results: Made up of about eight highly homologous variants, a TCR beta motif appeared characteristic of ankylosing spondylitis blood. Some of the motif variants had earlier been found in reactive arthritis patients' fluid and blood. Reportedly, disease-linked clones are significantly enriched in ankylosing spondylitis patients' matched synovial fluid.

The V end lost 7 bases, the J end lost 8 bases, and 21 bases lay between the germline ends. The CDR3 consists of 15 residues. Construction of TCR beta libraries was performed using quantitative 5'-RACE with molecular barcodes. A single record per CDR3 protein comes from TCRdb applying MiXCR to the 5' RACE reads. The sample lists over 30,000 distinct CDR3 sequences, about 17% occurring once. Regarding this clonotype: The antigen is not known.

The clonotype originates from a male donor with ankylosing spondylitis or in good health (not recorded which). The sample taken for sequencing was blood. The chain has TRBV12-3 or TRBV12-4 and TRBJ2-1; a possible D gene is TRBD2 (6 bases). CDR3: CASTFGSGKAYEQFF. For the CDR3, the DNA is TGTGCCAGCACCTTCGGGAGTGGGAAGGCATATGAGCAGTTCTTC.